The 21 T cell receptor beta chains given below trace back to one sample, sequenced in a study of cytomegalovirus exposure and HLA in healthy donors. Both 60 Vbeta primers and 13 Jbeta primers went into the PCR. Produced via immunoSEQ multiplex PCR; TCRdb's table is partial and in-frame only. The profile shows about 120,000 clones, 75% to 90% of them singletons. Material for sequencing was PBMCs. These receptors were collected from a male donor in good health and CMV-seronegative.

This chain connects TRBV5-1 to TRBJ2-7; D perhaps matches TRBD2 (5 bases). Germline V gene data show CDR1 as SGHRS and CDR2 as YFSETQ. V was trimmed by 0 bases and J by 7 bases, leaving 17 bases between them. This CDR3 contains 15 residues. The CDR3 sequence: CASSLAPGVGREQYF. The CDR3 DNA reads TGCGCCAGCAGCTTGGCCCCTGGCGTTGGGAGAGAGCAGTACTTC.

This chain uses TRBV6-4 with TRBJ2-3; the match to TRBD2 covers 8 bases. The length of the CDR3 is 14 residues. The trim removed 0 bases at V and 4 bases at J, leaving 0 bases unmatched. The germline V gene encodes CDR1 MRHNA and CDR2 SNTAGT. The CDR3: CASSDSSGADTQYF. CDR3 in DNA: TGTGCCAGCAGTGACTCTAGCGGGGCAGATACGCAGTATTTT.

The rearrangement links TRBV19 to TRBJ1-3; D ambiguous. Trimming pared 7 bases from V and 0 bases from J, leaving 10 bases between. Germline lookup yields CDR1 LNHDA and CDR2 SQIVND (reference sequence). CDR3 length: 14 residues. CDR3 amino acids: CASTPPVSGNTIYF. CDR3 in DNA: TGTGCCAGTACCCCCCCGGTCTCTGGAAACACCATATATTTT.

In its sample, this clone was seen once. V gene TRBV2 combines with J gene TRBJ2-2; D not resolved. Germline loops: CDR1 SNHLY, CDR2 FYNNEI. Trimming pared 6 bases from V and 4 bases from J, leaving 12 bases between. This CDR3 comprises 14 residues. CDR3 coding DNA: TGTGCCAGCAGCCGAGGTTTGGGCACCGGGGAGCTGTTTTTT. Residues: CASSRGLGTGELFF.

The V call is TRBV10-3, the J call TRBJ2-5; the match to TRBD2 covers 12 bases. The CDR3 runs to 16 residues. Per germline, CDR1 ENHRY and CDR2 SYGVKD. The trim removed 7 bases at V and 5 bases at J, leaving 11 bases unmatched. Here the CDR3 reads CAIMASGGAGGETQYF. CDR3 sequence (DNA): TGTGCCATCATGGCTAGCGGGGGGGCCGGAGGGGAGACCCAGTACTTC.

This chain uses TRBV7-9 with TRBJ1-6; D may be TRBD1 (5 bases). Germline lookup yields CDR1 SEHNR and CDR2 FQNEAQ (reference sequence). V was pared by 5 bases and J by 10 bases, with 24 bases between. This CDR3 has 17 amino acids. CDR3 DNA: TGTGCCAGCAGCCCCCTTGATCAGGAGACAGAAAACTCACCCCTCCACTTT. This gives the protein CASSPLDQETENSPLHF.

Concerning this clone itself: Mismatch with germline at one junction end may stem from a read error. The chain couples TRBV5-1 to TRBJ2-6, with a possible D match to TRBD2 (6 bases). Germline values: CDR1 SGHRS, CDR2 YFSETQ. The CDR3 sequence is 15 residues long. This CDR3 reads CASSGGDSGANGLTF. DNA for the CDR3: TGCGCCAGCAGCGGAGGGGACTCTGGGGCCAACGGCCTGACTTTC. The variable domain in full, with the rest retrieved from reference TRBV5-1 and TRBJ2-6, is KAGVTQTPRYLIKTRGQQVTLSCSPISGHRSVSWYQQTPGQGLQFLFEYFSETQRNKGNFPGRFSGRQFSNSRSEMNVSTLELGDSALYLCASSGGDSGANGLTFGAGSRLTVL.

This clone was seen just once. The CDR3 protein is CASSMDYSTIYF. CDR3 nucleotide sequence: TGTGCCAGCAGCATGGATTACAGCACCATATATTTT. The chain combines TRBV5-5 with TRBJ1-3; no definite D call. Germline V gene lookup returns CDR1 SGHKS and CDR2 YYEKEE (reference sequence). The CDR3 loop spans 12 amino acids. V lost 4 bases and J lost 9, with 11 bases in between.

The DNA for the CDR3 is TGTGCCAGCAGTGAAGCAGGGGGGGATTATCAGCCCCAGCATTTT. Encoded protein: CASSEAGGDYQPQHF. The V gene is TRBV6-1, the J gene TRBJ1-5; D is perhaps TRBD1 (6 bases). From germline, CDR1 is MNHNS and CDR2 SASEGT. Trimming took 0 bases from V and 5 from J, leaving 11 bases between them. The CDR3 spans 15 residues.

The chain couples TRBV28 to TRBJ2-5; a weak D match, TRBD2 (5 bases). The J call may be mistaken, given a closer DNA end match to TRBJ2-7. The CDR3 is made up of 13 amino acids. CDR1 is MDHEN, CDR2 SYDVKM, per germline. The CDR3 is CASSFPGDYEQYF. CDR3 nucleotide sequence: TGTGCCAGCAGTTTCCCCGGGGACTACGAGCAGTACTTC.

The gene calls are TRBV21-1 and TRBJ1-5. TRBV21-1 is described as a pseudogene. CDR3 length: 16 residues. The CDR3 nucleotides are TGTGCCAGCAGCACCCCAACGGGGGGACCTAATCAGCCCCAGCATTTT. Translating it yields CASSTPTGGPNQPQHF.

This clone was seen a handful of times. The chain is built from TRBV5-5 and TRBJ2-7, with TRBD1 identical over 7 bases. V was pared by 3 bases and J by 6 bases, with 9 bases of the junction left unmatched. The CDR3 is made up of 14 amino acids. Germline CDR1 SGHKS, CDR2 YYEKEE (reference sequence). The CDR3 DNA is TGTGCCAGCAGCTCCACGGGGACAGTGGCCGAGCAGTACTTC. Amino acids: CASSSTGTVAEQYF. Based on the CDR3 plus reference TRBV5-5 and TRBJ2-7, the full variable domain is DAGVTQSPTHLIKTRGQQVTLRCSPISGHKSVSWYQQVLGQGPQFIFQYYEKEERGRGNFPDRFSARQFPNYSSELNVNALLLGDSALYLCASSSTGTVAEQYFGPGTRLTVT.

V is TRBV5-1 and J is TRBJ1-1, with 10 bases identical to TRBD1. Germline CDR1 and CDR2: SGHRS and YFSETQ. Unmatched junction bases numbered 9, after V lost 7 bases and J lost 3 bases. The CDR3 contains 15 residues. This chain's CDR3 is CASGRDRGGDTEAFF. CDR3 bases: TGCGCCAGCGGCCGGGACAGGGGAGGGGACACTGAAGCTTTCTTT.

The table lists this clone with a few counts. V gene TRBV4-3 combines with J gene TRBJ2-5, with D possibly matching TRBD2 (6 bases). This CDR3 contains 15 residues. CDR1 and CDR2 from the germline V gene are LGHNA and YSLEER. Trimming stripped 0 bases from V and 5 bases from J, with 13 bases between. The DNA for the CDR3 is TGCGCCAGCAGCCAAGATTTGGGGGGTGTCGAGACCCAGTACTTC. Protein product: CASSQDLGGVETQYF.

The V gene is TRBV6-1, the J gene TRBJ1-6, with D perhaps matching TRBD1 (5 bases). This CDR3 is 15 amino acids long. Germline V gene data show CDR1 as MNHNS and CDR2 as SASEGT. Trimming shortened V by 3 bases and J by 6 bases, and 12 bases separated the two germline ends. The CDR3 coding sequence is TGTGCCAGCAGTGATGGCGGGGGTAGTAATTCACCCCTCCACTTT. Its protein is CASSDGGGSNSPLHF.

A single count supports this clone. The genes are TRBV18 and TRBJ1-1; the match to TRBD1 covers 8 bases. CDR1 is KGHSH and CDR2 is LQKENI in the germline V gene. V was clipped by 4 bases and J by 4 bases; unmatched bases: 5. The CDR3 spans 14 residues. The CDR3 region is CASSQGQGITEAFF. The CDR3 DNA reads as TGTGCCAGCTCACAAGGACAGGGCATCACTGAAGCTTTCTTT.

The V and J genes are TRBV9 and TRBJ2-2; TRBD1 is a possible D gene (5 bases). Trimming removed 0 bases at V and 3 bases at J, with 6 bases between. The CDR3 loop spans 14 amino acids. Germline V gives CDR1 SGDLS, CDR2 YYNGEE. Written as DNA, the CDR3 is TGTGCCAGCAGCGTAGTAGGGGACACCGGGGAGCTGTTTTTT. Encoded protein: CASSVVGDTGELFF.

The chain joins TRBV19 to TRBJ2-3; D not resolved. From germline, CDR1 is LNHDA and CDR2 SQIVND (reference sequence). This CDR3 comprises 11 residues. V was cut by 6 bases and J by 5 bases, with 6 bases left in between. The CDR3: CASSVRDTQYF. CDR3 DNA sequence: TGTGCCAGTAGCGTGCGAGATACGCAGTATTTT. Using reference TRBV19 and TRBJ2-3 for the parts outside the CDR3, the full variable domain is DGGITQSPKYLFRKEGQNVTLSCEQNLNHDAMYWYRQDPGQGLRLIYYSQIVNDFQKGDIAEGYSVSREKKESFPLTVTSAQKNPTAFYLCASSVRDTQYFGPGTRLTVL.

This sequence joins TRBV5-8 and TRBJ1-1, with D hard to call. This CDR3 is 12 amino acids long. Germline CDR1 and CDR2: SGHTS and YDEGEE. Between the trimmed V and J ends, which lost 5 bases and 0 bases, there was a span of 5 bases. CDR3 bases: TGTGCCAGCAGTCCAGTGAACACTGAAGCTTTCTTT. Its translation is CASSPVNTEAFF.

The chain links TRBV7-8 to TRBJ1-2, with 7 bases fitting TRBD1. The CDR3 covers 16 residues. Germline V CDR1 and CDR2: SGHVS, FQNEAQ. After removal of 5 bases from V and 4 bases from J, the junction contained 13 bases not matched to a gene. The CDR3: CASSPNPRDRGYGYTF. CDR3 bases: TGTGCCAGCAGCCCAAACCCCCGGGACAGAGGCTATGGCTACACCTTC.

This clone appeared a few times. The CDR3 here is CATCAGGNYNEQFF. In DNA form, the CDR3 reads TGTGCCACCTGTGCGGGGGGCAACTACAATGAGCAGTTCTTC. The chain recombines TRBV15 with TRBJ2-1; TRBD2 matches at 8 bases. In germline, CDR1 is LNHNV, CDR2 YYDKDF (reference sequence). With 8 bases clipped from V and 3 bases from J, the junction kept 6 bases outside the gene matches. CDR3 length: 14 amino acids.